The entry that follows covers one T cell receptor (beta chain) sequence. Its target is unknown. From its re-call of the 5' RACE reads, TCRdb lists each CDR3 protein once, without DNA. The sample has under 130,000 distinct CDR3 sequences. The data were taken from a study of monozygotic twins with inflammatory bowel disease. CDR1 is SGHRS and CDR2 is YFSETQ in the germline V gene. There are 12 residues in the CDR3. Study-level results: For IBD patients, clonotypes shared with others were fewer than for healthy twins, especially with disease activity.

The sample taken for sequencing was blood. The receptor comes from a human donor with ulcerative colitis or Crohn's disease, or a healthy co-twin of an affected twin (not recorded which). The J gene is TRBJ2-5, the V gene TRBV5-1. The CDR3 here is CASSLGEETQYF.